The 15 T cell receptor beta chains below come from one sample, sequenced in a study of response to subunit inactivated influenza vaccine. Via MiXCR, TCRdb re-called the RT-PCR reads, giving one row per CDR3 protein. Seen here are a few hundred thousand distinct CDR3 sequences, 14% observed once, and the top ten hold around 10%. The sequences come from PBMCs from blood, collected approximately 13 days after vaccination. These receptors were obtained from a man over 45 who received an inactivated influenza vaccine.

This clonotype was observed a handful of times. The rearrangement joins TRBV11-2 to TRBJ2-5; no firm D call. CDR3 length equals 11 residues. Per germline, CDR1 SGHAT and CDR2 FQNNGV. Between the trimmed V and J ends, which lost 5 bases and 5 bases, there was a span of 6 bases. CDR3 sequence: CASSVSETQYF. The DNA of the CDR3 is TGTGCCAGCAGCGTGTCCGAGACCCAGTACTTC.

A few counts support this clonotype. A read error may account for a junction end that differs from germline. The genes are TRBV7-2 and TRBJ2-5; 10 bases match TRBD2. CDR1 is SGHTA, CDR2 FQGNSA, per germline. This CDR3 spans 14 amino acids. CDR3 nucleotides: TGTGCCAGCAGCTTAGATCAGCGGGGGGGCGCACATATCTTC. Its translation is CASSLDQRGGAHIF.

Many counts were recorded for this clonotype. The chain combines TRBV6-2 or TRBV6-3 with TRBJ2-7, with unresolved D. The CDR3 contains 13 residues. The germline V gene has CDR1 MNHEY and CDR2 SVGEGT. Trimming removed 2 bases at V and 3 bases at J, with 8 bases between. CDR3 residues: CASSYHRSYEQYF. The CDR3 DNA is TGTGCCAGCAGTTACCATAGAAGCTACGAGCAGTACTTC.

The gene calls are TRBV7-9 and TRBJ2-1, with D unclear. Germline lookup yields CDR1 SEHNR and CDR2 FQNEAQ (reference sequence). This CDR3 region has 12 residues. The V and J ends lost 5 bases and 6 bases respectively, with 8 bases between them. The CDR3 nucleotides are TGTGCCAGCAGCCATGGTTTCAATGAGCAGTTCTTC. It yields the protein CASSHGFNEQFF.

This clonotype occurred a few times. V gene TRBV7-8 combines with J gene TRBJ2-1, with D possibly matching TRBD1 (5 bases). The germline V gene has CDR1 SGHVS and CDR2 FQNEAQ. With 11 bases removed from V and 7 bases from J, the gap between germline ends came to 15 bases. CDR3 size: 12 residues. For the CDR3, the DNA is TGTGCCGTCCCCCATGGGGCGAATGAGCAGTTCTTC. Amino acids: CAVPHGANEQFF.

This clonotype was seen at least ten times. The genes are TRBV12-3 or TRBV12-4 and TRBJ2-3, with 9 positions matching TRBD2. The V and J ends lost 2 bases and 3 bases, in that order; junction bases with no gene match: 3. The CDR3 is 15 residues long. This CDR3 is CASSLLAGLTDTQYF. The CDR3 DNA reads as TGTGCCAGCAGTTTACTAGCGGGGTTGACAGATACGCAGTATTTT.

This clonotype was recorded many times. An end of the junction differs from the germline gene, which may be a read error. DNA for the CDR3: TGCGCCAGCAGCTTAGCGGGAGTGAGCTACGAGCAGTACTTC. Translation: CASSLAGVSYEQYF. The chain has TRBV12-3 or TRBV12-4 and TRBJ2-7, with 9 bases identical to TRBD2. The CDR3 length is 14 residues.

This clonotype was seen more than once but under ten times. The chain carries TRBV7-8 and TRBJ2-1; 12 bases line up with TRBD2. Germline V gives CDR1 SGHVS, CDR2 FQNEAQ. After removal of 4 bases from V and 8 bases from J, the junction contained 9 bases not matched to a gene. The CDR3 has 16 amino acids. In nucleotides, the CDR3 is TGTGCCAGCAGCTCAAGACTAGCGGGAGTCCCCCATGAGCAGTTCTTC. It yields the protein CASSSRLAGVPHEQFF.

In its sample, this clonotype was seen many times. This sequence joins TRBV4-3 and TRBJ2-7; tentatively, D is TRBD1 or TRBD2 (6 bases each). Germline assignment: CDR1 LGHNA and CDR2 YSLEER. This CDR3 has 15 amino acids. V was cut by 0 bases and J by 4 bases, with 13 bases left in between. The CDR3 region has the DNA TGCGCCAGCAGCCAAGAAGGGCAGGGGAGGTACGAGCAGTACTTC. Its protein is CASSQEGQGRYEQYF.

This clonotype was found a few times. V is TRBV19 and J is TRBJ2-4, with D possibly TRBD1 on 6 matching bases. V dropped 4 bases and J dropped 5 bases, with 9 bases sitting between them. The CDR3 covers 13 residues. From germline, CDR1 is LNHDA and CDR2 SQIVND (reference sequence). CDR3 in amino acids: CASSTGQQNIQYF. CDR3 bases: TGTGCCAGTAGTACAGGACAGCAAAACATTCAGTACTTC.

This clonotype showed up just a few times. This chain uses TRBV6-5 with TRBJ2-2; D not resolved. Trimming removed 1 base at V and 5 bases at J, with 14 bases between. Germline assignment: CDR1 MNHEY and CDR2 SVGAGI. The CDR3 sequence is 16 residues long. The CDR3 DNA reads TGTGCCAGCAGTTACTTCACATCGGCTCGTACCGGGGAGCTGTTTTTT. It translates to CASSYFTSARTGELFF.

As regards this clonotype: A read error may explain this, as a much larger clone is one base away. The CDR3 nucleotides are TGTGCCAGCAGCGTAGGAGGGGGCCACAGCACAGATACGCAGTATTTT. As protein: CASSVGGGHSTDTQYF. The genes are TRBV9 and TRBJ2-3, with 7 bases matching TRBD1. The CDR3 is 16 amino acids. Germline values: CDR1 SGDLS, CDR2 YYNGEE. V trimming: 0 bases; J trimming: 0 bases; junction bases outside the gene matches: 4.

V is TRBV5-1 and J is TRBJ2-7; D is ambiguous. This CDR3 has 13 amino acids. The V gene's germline CDR1 is SGHRS and CDR2 YFSETQ. The V end lost 2 bases, the J end lost 4 bases, and 10 bases lay between the germline ends. This CDR3 is CASSFSRFYEQYF. The CDR3 coding sequence is TGCGCCAGCAGCTTCTCTAGATTTTACGAGCAGTACTTC.

V is TRBV19 and J is TRBJ1-5, with 10 bases identical to TRBD1. With V trimmed by 4 bases and J by 2 bases, 2 bases remained unmatched. This CDR3 is 15 amino acids long. Germline V CDR1 and CDR2: LNHDA, SQIVND (reference sequence). CDR3 DNA: TGTGCCAGTAGTACGACAGGGGGCGGCAATCAGCCCCAGCATTTT. This sequence encodes CASSTTGGGNQPQHF.

This clonotype has ten or more counts. The rearrangement joins TRBV28 to TRBJ2-5; weak D call: TRBD1 (6 bases). CDR3 length: 15 residues. Germline CDR1 MDHEN, CDR2 SYDVKM. Trimming pared 3 bases from V and 1 base from J, leaving 12 bases between. The CDR3 coding sequence is TGTGCCAGCAGTTTTACCAGGGGTGCCCAAGAGACCCAGTACTTC. This translates into CASSFTRGAQETQYF.